The clone carrying this T cell receptor beta chain is a singleton in its sample. TCRdb's copy holds only in-frame clones and misses some; the assay was immunoSEQ multiplex PCR. Of some 300,000 clones listed, less than 90% were seen once; the top ten hold roughly 0.94%. The CDR3 totals 14 residues. V lost 7 bases and J lost 7; bases outside the gene matches: 10. Germline V CDR1 and CDR2: MDHEN, SYDVKM. This entry comes from a study of blood T cell repertoires in COVID-19. Study-level background: T cells, B-cell-depleted T cells, or PBMCs supplied cDNA or gDNA.

Participants spanned ages about 18 to 90 years and resided in about 25 US areas. Categorization into cohorts depended on clinical history that participants reported. Each recovered donor of Cohort 3 presented with two negative PCRs, clearance, or symptom resolution. Sequencing input: PBMCs or T cells enriched from blood (not recorded which). This clonotype was obtained from a young woman who had recovered from COVID-19. The rearrangement uses TRBV28 and TRBJ1-2, with TRBD1 identical over 9 bases. For the CDR3, the DNA is TGTGCCAGCACCAGGACAGGGGCCATTGGTGGCTACACCTTC. Its protein product is CASTRTGAIGGYTF.